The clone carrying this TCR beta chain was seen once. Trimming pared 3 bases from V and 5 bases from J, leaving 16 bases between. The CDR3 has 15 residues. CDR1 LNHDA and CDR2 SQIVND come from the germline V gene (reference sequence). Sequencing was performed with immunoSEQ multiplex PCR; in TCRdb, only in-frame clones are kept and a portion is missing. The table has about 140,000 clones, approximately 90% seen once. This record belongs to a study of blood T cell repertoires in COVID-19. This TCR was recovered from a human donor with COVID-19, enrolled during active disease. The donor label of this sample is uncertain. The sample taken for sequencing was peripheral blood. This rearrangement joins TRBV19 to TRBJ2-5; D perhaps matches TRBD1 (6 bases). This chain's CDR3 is CASSMFQGPEETQYF. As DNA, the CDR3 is TGTGCCAGTAGTATGTTCCAGGGGCCGGAGGAGACCCAGTACTTC.